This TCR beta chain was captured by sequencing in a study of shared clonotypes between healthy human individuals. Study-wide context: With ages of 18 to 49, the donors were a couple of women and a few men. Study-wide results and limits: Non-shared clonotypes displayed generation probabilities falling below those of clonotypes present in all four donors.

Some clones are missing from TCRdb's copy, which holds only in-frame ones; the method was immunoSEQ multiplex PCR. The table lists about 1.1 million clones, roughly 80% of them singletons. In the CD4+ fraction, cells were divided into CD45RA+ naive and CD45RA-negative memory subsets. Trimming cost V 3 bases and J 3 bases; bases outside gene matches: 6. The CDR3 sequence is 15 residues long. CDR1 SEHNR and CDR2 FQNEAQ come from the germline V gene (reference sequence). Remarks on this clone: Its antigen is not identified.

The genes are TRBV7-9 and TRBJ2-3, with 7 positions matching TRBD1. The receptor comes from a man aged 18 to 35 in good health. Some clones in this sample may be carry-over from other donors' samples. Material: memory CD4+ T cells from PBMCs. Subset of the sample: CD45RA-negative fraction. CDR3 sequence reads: CASSFWTGATDTQYF. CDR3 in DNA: TGTGCCAGCAGCTTTTGGACAGGAGCAACAGATACGCAGTATTTT.